This T cell receptor (beta chain) was found in a study of cytomegalovirus exposure and HLA in healthy donors (dated by TCRdb to about 2017). In the study overall: An earlier analysis of approximately 640 of the donors reported 250 to 350 Gb of sequence data and more than 90 million unique TCR beta sequences from 150 million to 200 million T cells. HLA typing covered class I and class II loci at four-digit resolution. The study used immunosequencing to profile the T cell repertoires of 666 subjects and linked those repertoires to cytomegalovirus serostatus. Every discovery cohort repertoire had been produced on one sequencing platform. Across 300 to 500 genotyped donors of the cohort, an average of about 200,000 unique TCR beta nucleotide sequences per donor were sequenced, and 15% to 20% of those sequences were non-productive. Donor age, sex, ethnicity and CMV serostatus were compiled alongside the repertoire data. In an earlier analysis of several hundred of the donors, high-throughput TCR beta sequencing was used to judge whether each TCR beta V gene segment behaved as functional or pseudogenic. High-throughput TCR immunosequencing, statistical association of individual TCRs with disease status, and machine learning were combined to predict cytomegalovirus infection status. Typing coverage differed by locus: A, B, C, DRB1 and DQB1 were typed in about 620-630 donors, DQA1 in 500 to 550, DPA1 in around 610, and DPB1 in 450 to 480. In a later analysis, previously published TCR beta repertoires from more than 500 donors were re-analyzed and high-resolution HLA genotyping was added so that TCR occurrence patterns could be studied. An early release covering roughly 640 HLA-typed donors comprised about 290 gigabases of sequencing data and tens of millions of unique TCR sequences. A later genetic analysis used genome-wide SNP genotypes for about 55% of the 666 donors, treating that subset as a discovery cohort. The genetic ancestry cluster associated with self-reported Caucasian donors included about 84% of the 300 to 450 genotyped donors. Four to six DR-DQ haplotypes were handled as single units for association and clustering, since linkage in the cohort was strong. The study was designed to test whether signatures of past pathogen exposure could be identified by cataloging public T cell receptors. In the later analysis, no new phenotypic data were used to find candidate immune exposures; instead, reliance was placed on TCR beta sequences and their occurrence across donors. A separate validation cohort of 100 to 150 different subjects was used in addition to the roughly 640-subject first cohort. Results and caveats for the whole study, not just this receptor: A further reported finding was that TCR beta sequences accurately predicted the HLA-A and HLA-B alleles for most subjects in the first cohort. The only immune exposure information available for the cohort was CMV serostatus. Because some donors lacked HLA typing at each locus, the association tests relied only on the typed subset. A group of highly shared sequence variants was considered likely to be a technical artifact of the sequencing pipeline. The classifier was reported to diagnose cytomegalovirus status with high specificity and sensitivity in both the original cohort and the validation cohort. According to a later analysis, TCR association rates differed among HLA loci, with DRB1 alleles showing the most associated TCRs and HLA-C alleles showing the fewest. A later analysis found that most CMV-associated TCR beta chains appeared HLA-restricted, with HLA associations seemingly driven largely by CMV exposure. Most TCR sequences were seen in very few donors, while some public TCRs were found in many individuals. Correlated functional status among segregating V segments might reflect linkage disequilibrium, but an unknown experimental factor could not be ruled out. A total of 150 to 200 TCR beta chains were listed by the study as associated with cytomegalovirus. A later analysis reported that several top co-occurrence clusters appeared linked to parvovirus B19, influenza, CMV and Epstein-Barr virus. Because counts were too low, around 18 rarely observed V segments, including chromosome 9 orphons, were left out of the earlier analysis of about 500 of the donors. It was suggested by the authors that the approach could potentially be generalized to other disease states and immunological phenotypes. V-gene and J-gene trimming of TCR beta chains was associated with a missense DCLRE1C variant in a later genetic analysis, and the association was replicated in an independent cohort. This cohort had only TCR beta chains sequenced, and the lack of alpha or paired-chain data limited which features could be detected. Specific HLA alleles were associated with 15,000 to 20,000 TCR beta sequences at a false discovery rate of 0.05 in a later analysis. A later analysis found that HLA-associated TCR beta chains were more clonally expanded and had lower generation probabilities than equally common non-associated chains. Assigning TCR associations to individual alleles was difficult when HLA alleles, especially DR and DQ, strongly co-occurred. The 87-base-pair reads could not distinguish some IMGT-functional V segments, including TRBV6-2 and TRBV6-3, so those segments were excluded. The presence/absence analyses assumed that sequencing depth was roughly uniform across donors, and that assumption may not be true. An earlier analysis of some 560 of the donors showed that most TCR beta V segments appeared in productive rearrangements either about 90% or about 30% of the time, which broadly matched IMGT annotations. Compared with the 666-donor mean, donors in an Asian-associated ancestry cluster had fewer N-insertions in productive TCRs, according to a later genetic analysis. Three of the identified cytomegalovirus-associated TCR beta chains were confirmed in vitro to be specific for cytomegalovirus antigens.

From V the trimming removes 4 bases and from J it removes 5 bases, while the gene matches leave 6 bases of the junction unaccounted for. The CDR3 holds 14 amino acids from the cysteine to the phenylalanine. CDR3 DNA is the only sequence kept; it has 42 bases, read in frame from the first base. The germline V gene provides CDR1 MNHEY and CDR2 SVGAGI. Library creation used the immunoSEQ multiplex PCR assay. The multiplex PCR relied on a mix of 60 forward primers for TCR Vbeta segments and 13 reverse primers for TCR Jbeta segments. Amplification of the CDR3 region of rearranged TCR beta genes was performed with a multiplex PCR assay on genomic DNA. Amplified TCR beta libraries were sequenced as 87-base-pair reads on the Illumina HiSeq System. From the authors' description of their analysis: In a later analysis, some 80 million unique TCR beta chains were counted across the 500 to 850 repertoires, and roughly 9.9 million of these chains were shared by at least two donors. To remove PCR and sequencing errors, raw reads were error-corrected and collapsed into unique sequences using a nearest-neighbor algorithm that merged closely related sequences. CDR3 sequences were aligned to IMGT reference sequences to assign V, D and J gene segments. Each retained sequence needed at least a six-nucleotide match to both a V gene segment and a J gene segment. Rearrangements were classified as productive when the CDR3 lacked stop codons and remained in frame with V and J, and all other rearrangements were classified as non-productive. CDR3 was defined by IMGT convention, running from the second conserved V-encoded cysteine to the conserved J-encoded phenylalanine. The earlier analysis of approximately 500 of the donors excluded sequences that lacked an unambiguous match to a single V gene segment. An earlier analysis of approximately 590 of the donors classified V segments as functional when productive rearrangements were above 56.7% and as segregating when the standard deviation between donors was above 5%. To diagnose cytomegalovirus status from the catalog of TCR beta chain sequences, a statistical classification framework was built. In a later analysis, V and J genes were assigned by comparing TCR nucleotide sequences against IMGT/GENE-DB human TR gene sequences. In a later analysis, CDR3 sequences and most-parsimonious VDJ recombination scenarios were assigned using the TCRdist pipeline. In a later analysis, each TCR beta chain was defined by its CDR3 amino acid sequence together with its V-gene family, and reads lacking a unique V-gene family were excluded. In a later analysis, 450 to 600 highly shared, low-generation-probability nucleotide sequences were removed to address suspected cross-contamination and a sequencing artifact. A later analysis calculated a clonal expansion index for each public chain from normalized within-repertoire ranks of inferred template counts. Generation probabilities in a later analysis came from a VDJ recombination model fitted to out-of-frame rearrangements, and those results were checked against IGoR. In a later analysis, TCR-TCR, TCR-HLA and TCR-CMV co-occurrence was scored with hypergeometric tests, and a repertoire-size bias correction was applied to TCR pairs. A later analysis estimated false discovery rates by permuting HLA or CMV assignments 20 times. In a later analysis, co-occurring TCRs were grouped using DBSCAN, and TCRdist sequence similarity was added for clustering within HLA-allele-positive subsets. For co-occurrence clustering, repertoires with fewer than 30,000 or more than 120,000 public chains were excluded, along with roughly 5 repertoires with anomalous nucleotide sharing. This immuneACCESS table, as held by TCRdb, lists in-frame sequences with V and J called but not all clones. Of the missing ones, under half trace to an unresolved V gene in checked studies; the others have no known cause. The V and J calls and clone size were taken over from that table, and D and trimming were inferred from the DNA. The sample table lists around 110,000 clones, roughly 9% of them with a count of one. Approximately 3% of the sample belongs to the ten largest clones.

This clone came up a few times. Its recognized antigen is unknown. There are no base qualities to consult, and no much larger clone falls within one base. In total, more than 500 healthy bone marrow donors made up the cohort. All cohort members were sampled while nominally healthy, although unrecorded immune exposures were likely present. The donor was CMV seronegative and was included in the group of 352 seronegative cohort members. Each donor provided a peripheral blood sample, and peripheral blood mononuclear cells were used for TCR beta sequencing. The Qiagen DNeasy Blood Extraction Kit was used to extract genomic DNA from the blood cell samples.

What was sequenced was PBMCs. The chain was built from TRBV6-5 and TRBJ2-7; 9 junctional bases match TRBD1. The sequence came from a man aged 30 to 39 in good health and CMV-seronegative. The CDR3 region: CASSSGTGLHEQYF. The sequence in DNA is TGTGCCAGCAGTTCCGGGACAGGGCTTCACGAGCAGTACTTC.